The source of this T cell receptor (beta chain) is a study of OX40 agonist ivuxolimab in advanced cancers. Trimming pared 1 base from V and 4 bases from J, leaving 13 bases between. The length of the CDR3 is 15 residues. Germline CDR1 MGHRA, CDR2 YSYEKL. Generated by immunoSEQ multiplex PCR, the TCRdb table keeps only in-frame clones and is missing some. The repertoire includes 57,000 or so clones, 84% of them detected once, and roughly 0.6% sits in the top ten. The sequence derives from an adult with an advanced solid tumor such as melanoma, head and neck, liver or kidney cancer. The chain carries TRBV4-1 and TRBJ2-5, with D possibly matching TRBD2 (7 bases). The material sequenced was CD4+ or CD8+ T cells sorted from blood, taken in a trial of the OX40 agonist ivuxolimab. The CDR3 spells CASSQVGGRLETQYF. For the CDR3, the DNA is TGCGCCAGCAGCCAAGTCGGGGGGCGGCTAGAGACCCAGTACTTC.